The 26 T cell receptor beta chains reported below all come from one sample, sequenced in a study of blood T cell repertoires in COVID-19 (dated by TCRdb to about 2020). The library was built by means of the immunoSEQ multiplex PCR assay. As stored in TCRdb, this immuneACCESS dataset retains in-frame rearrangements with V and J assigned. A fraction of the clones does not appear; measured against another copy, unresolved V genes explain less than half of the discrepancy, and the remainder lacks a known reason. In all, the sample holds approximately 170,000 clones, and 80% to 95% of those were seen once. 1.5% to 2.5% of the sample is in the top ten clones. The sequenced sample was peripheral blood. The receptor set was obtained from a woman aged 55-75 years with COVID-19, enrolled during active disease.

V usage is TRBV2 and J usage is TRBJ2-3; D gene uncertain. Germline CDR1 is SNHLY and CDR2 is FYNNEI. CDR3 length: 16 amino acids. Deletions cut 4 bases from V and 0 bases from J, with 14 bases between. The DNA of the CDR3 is TGTGCCAGCAGTGGTAGACAACCTGCTAGCACAGATACGCAGTATTTT. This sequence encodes CASSGRQPASTDTQYF.

Written as DNA, the CDR3 is TGTGCCAGCAGAGACCCAAGGACAGGGACAGATACGCAGTATTTT. Residues: CASRDPRTGTDTQYF. The genes are TRBV7-8 and TRBJ2-3, with 8 bases that match TRBD1. V gave up 6 bases and J gave up 3 bases; unmatched junction bases: 8. Germline values: CDR1 SGHVS, CDR2 FQNEAQ. The CDR3 runs 15 residues.

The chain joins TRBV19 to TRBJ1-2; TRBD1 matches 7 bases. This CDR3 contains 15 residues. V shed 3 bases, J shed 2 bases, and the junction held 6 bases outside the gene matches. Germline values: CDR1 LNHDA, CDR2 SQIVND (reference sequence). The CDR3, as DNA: TGTGCCAGTAGTATTAAGACAGGGCTCAACTATGGCTACACCTTC. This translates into CASSIKTGLNYGYTF.

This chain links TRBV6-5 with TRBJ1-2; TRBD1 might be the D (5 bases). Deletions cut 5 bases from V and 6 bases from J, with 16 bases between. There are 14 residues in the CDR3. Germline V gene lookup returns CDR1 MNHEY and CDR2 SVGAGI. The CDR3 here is CASSRAWGRDGYTF. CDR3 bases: TGTGCCAGCAGTCGGGCTTGGGGCAGGGATGGCTACACCTTC.

The CDR3 protein is CAEGRGSGQPQHF. The CDR3 DNA sequence: TGTGCAGAGGGCAGGGGTTCCGGTCAGCCCCAGCATTTT. The chain joins TRBV30 to TRBJ1-5; maybe TRBD1 (6 bases). This CDR3 is built from 13 residues. The germline V gene encodes CDR1 GTSNPN and CDR2 SVGIG (reference sequence).

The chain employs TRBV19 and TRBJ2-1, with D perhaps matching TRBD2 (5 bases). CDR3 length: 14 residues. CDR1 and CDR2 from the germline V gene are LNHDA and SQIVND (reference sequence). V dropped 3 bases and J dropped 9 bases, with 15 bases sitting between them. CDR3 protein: CASSIRAIGGEQFF. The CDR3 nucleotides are TGTGCCAGTAGTATCCGCGCTATCGGAGGTGAGCAGTTCTTC.

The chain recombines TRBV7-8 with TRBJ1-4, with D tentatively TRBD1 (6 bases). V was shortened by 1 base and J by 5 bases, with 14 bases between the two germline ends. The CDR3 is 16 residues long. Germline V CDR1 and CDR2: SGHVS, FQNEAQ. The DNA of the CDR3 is TGTGCCAGCAGCTTAGGGGTACAGGGCAGGAATGAAAAACTGTTTTTT. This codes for CASSLGVQGRNEKLFF. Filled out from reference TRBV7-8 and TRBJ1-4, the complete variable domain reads GAGVSQSPRYKVAKRGQDVALRCDPISGHVSLFWYQQALGQGPEFLTYFQNEAQLDKSGLPSDRFFAERPEGSVSTLKIQRTQQEDSAVYLCASSLGVQGRNEKLFFGSGTQLSVL.

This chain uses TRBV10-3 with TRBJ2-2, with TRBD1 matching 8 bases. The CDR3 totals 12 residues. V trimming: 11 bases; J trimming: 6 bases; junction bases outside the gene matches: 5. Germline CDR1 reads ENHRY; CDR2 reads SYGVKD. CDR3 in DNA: TGTGCCGTACAGGGGGGACCCGGGGAGCTGTTTTTT. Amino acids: CAVQGGPGELFF.

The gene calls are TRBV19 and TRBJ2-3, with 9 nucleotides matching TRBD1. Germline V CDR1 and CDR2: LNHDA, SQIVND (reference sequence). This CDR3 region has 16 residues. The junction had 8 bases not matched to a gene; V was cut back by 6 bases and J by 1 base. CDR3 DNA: TGTGCCAGTAGCCCCGAAAGGGACAGGGGCACAGATACGCAGTATTTT. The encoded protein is CASSPERDRGTDTQYF.

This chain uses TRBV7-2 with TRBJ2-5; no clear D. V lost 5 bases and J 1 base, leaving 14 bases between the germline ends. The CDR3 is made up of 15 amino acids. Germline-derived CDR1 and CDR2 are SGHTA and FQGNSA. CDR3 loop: CASSLFGAAQETQYF. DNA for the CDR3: TGTGCCAGCAGCCTATTCGGAGCAGCCCAAGAGACCCAGTACTTC. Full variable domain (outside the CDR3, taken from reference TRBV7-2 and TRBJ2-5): GAGVSQSPSNKVTEKGKDVELRCDPISGHTALYWYRQSLGQGLEFLIYFQGNSAPDKSGLPSDRFSAERTGGSVSTLTIQRTQQEDSAVYLCASSLFGAAQETQYFGPGTRLLVL.

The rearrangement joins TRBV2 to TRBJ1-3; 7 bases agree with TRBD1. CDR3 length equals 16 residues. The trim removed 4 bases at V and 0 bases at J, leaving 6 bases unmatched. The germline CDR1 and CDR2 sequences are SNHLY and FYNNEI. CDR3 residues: CASSVGQVGSGNTIYF. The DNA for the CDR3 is TGTGCCAGCAGTGTCGGACAGGTCGGCTCTGGAAACACCATATATTTT.

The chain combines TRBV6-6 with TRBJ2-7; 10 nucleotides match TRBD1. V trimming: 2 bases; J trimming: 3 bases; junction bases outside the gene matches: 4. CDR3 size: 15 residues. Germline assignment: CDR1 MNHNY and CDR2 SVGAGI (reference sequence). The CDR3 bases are TGTGCCAGCAGTTACGACGGGACAGGGGTCTACGAGCAGTACTTC. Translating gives CASSYDGTGVYEQYF.

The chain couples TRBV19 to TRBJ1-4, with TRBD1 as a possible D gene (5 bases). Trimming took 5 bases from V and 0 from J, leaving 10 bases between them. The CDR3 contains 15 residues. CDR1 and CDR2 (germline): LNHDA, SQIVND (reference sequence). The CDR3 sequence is CASSATRATNEKLFF. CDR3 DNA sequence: TGTGCCAGTAGTGCGACCAGGGCAACTAATGAAAAACTGTTTTTT.

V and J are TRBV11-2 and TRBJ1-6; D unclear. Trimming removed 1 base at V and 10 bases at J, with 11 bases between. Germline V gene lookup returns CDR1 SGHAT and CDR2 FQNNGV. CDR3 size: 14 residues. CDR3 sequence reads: CASSLAGKLSPLHF. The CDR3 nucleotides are TGTGCCAGCAGCTTAGCCGGTAAATTGTCACCCCTCCACTTT.

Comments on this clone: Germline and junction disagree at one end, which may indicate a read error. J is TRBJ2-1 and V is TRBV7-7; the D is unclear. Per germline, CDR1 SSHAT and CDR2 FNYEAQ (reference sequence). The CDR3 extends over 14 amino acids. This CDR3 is CASSLGVGLDEQFF. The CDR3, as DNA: TGTGCTAGCAGCTTAGGTGTGGGCCTCGATGAGCAGTTCTTC.

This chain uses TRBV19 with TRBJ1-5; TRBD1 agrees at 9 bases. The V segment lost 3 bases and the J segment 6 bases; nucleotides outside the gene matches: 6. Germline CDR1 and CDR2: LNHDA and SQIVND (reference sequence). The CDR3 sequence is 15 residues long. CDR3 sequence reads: CASSIDTGGRQPQHF. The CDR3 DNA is TGTGCCAGTAGTATCGATACAGGGGGCCGTCAGCCCCAGCATTTT.

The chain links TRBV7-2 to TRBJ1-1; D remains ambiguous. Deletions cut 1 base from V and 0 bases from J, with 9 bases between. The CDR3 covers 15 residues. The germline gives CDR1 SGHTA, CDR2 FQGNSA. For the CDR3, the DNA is TGTGCCAGCAGCTTAGGAGCAGGAATGAACACTGAAGCTTTCTTT. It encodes CASSLGAGMNTEAFF. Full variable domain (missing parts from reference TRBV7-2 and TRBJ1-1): GAGVSQSPSNKVTEKGKDVELRCDPISGHTALYWYRQSLGQGLEFLIYFQGNSAPDKSGLPSDRFSAERTGGSVSTLTIQRTQQEDSAVYLCASSLGAGMNTEAFFGQGTRLTVV.

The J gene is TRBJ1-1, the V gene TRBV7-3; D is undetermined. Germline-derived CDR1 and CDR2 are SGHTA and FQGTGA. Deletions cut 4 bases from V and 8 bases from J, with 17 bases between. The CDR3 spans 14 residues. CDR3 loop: CASSSSGRGGEAFF. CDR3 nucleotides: TGTGCCAGCAGCTCCTCAGGACGAGGAGGCGAAGCTTTCTTT.

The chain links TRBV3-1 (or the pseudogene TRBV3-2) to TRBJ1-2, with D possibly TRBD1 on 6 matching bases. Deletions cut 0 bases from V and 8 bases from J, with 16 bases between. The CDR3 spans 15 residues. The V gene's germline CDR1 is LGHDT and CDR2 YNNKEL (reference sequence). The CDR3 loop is CASSQDGGGLSGYTF. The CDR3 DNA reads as TGTGCCAGCAGCCAAGACGGCGGGGGGCTCAGCGGCTACACCTTC.

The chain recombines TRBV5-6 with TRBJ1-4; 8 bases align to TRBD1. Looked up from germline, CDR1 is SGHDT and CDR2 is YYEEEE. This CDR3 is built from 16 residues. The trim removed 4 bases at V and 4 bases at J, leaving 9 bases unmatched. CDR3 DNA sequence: TGTGCCAGCAGCGCCACACGGGACAGGCTTAATGAAAAACTGTTTTTT. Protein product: CASSATRDRLNEKLFF.

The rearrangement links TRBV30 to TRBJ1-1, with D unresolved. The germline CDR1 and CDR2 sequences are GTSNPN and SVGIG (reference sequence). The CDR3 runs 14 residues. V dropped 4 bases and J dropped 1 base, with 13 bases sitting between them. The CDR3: CAWNGWGENTEAFF. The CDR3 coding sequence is TGTGCCTGGAATGGGTGGGGAGAGAACACTGAAGCTTTCTTT.

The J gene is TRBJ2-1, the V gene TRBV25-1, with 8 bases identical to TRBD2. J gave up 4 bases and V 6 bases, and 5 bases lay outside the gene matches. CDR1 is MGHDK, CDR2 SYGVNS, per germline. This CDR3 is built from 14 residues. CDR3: CASSRGGPYNEQFF. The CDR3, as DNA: TGTGCCAGCAGCCGCGGGGGGCCTTACAATGAGCAGTTCTTC.

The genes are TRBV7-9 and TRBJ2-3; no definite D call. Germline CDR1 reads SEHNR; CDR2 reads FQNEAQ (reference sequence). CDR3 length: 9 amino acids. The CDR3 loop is CALPDTQYF. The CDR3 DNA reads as TGTGCACTACCAGATACGCAGTATTTT. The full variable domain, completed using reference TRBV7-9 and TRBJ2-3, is DTGVSQNPRHKITKRGQNVTFRCDPISEHNRLYWYRQTLGQGPEFLTYFQNEAQLEKSRLLSDRFSAERPKGSFSTLEIQRTEQGDSAMYLCALPDTQYFGPGTRLTVL.

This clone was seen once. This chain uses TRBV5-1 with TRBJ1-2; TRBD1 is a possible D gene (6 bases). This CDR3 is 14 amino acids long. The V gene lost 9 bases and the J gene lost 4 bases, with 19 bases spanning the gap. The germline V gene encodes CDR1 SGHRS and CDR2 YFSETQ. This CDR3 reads CATRTDGGPYGYTF. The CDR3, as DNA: TGCGCCACCAGGACTGATGGGGGCCCCTATGGCTACACCTTC.

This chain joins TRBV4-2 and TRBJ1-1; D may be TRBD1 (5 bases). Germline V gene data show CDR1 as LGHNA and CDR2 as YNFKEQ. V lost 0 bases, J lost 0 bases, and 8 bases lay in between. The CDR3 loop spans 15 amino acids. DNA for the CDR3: TGTGCCAGCAGCCAAGAGGGGGGAATGAACACTGAAGCTTTCTTT. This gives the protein CASSQEGGMNTEAFF.

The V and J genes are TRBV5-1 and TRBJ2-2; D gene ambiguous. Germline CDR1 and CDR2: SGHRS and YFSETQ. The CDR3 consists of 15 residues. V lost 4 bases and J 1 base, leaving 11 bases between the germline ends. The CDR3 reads CASSQDTVNTGELFF. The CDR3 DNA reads TGCGCCAGCAGCCAGGATACAGTGAACACCGGGGAGCTGTTTTTT.